This T cell receptor beta chain was recovered during a study of shared clonotypes between healthy human individuals. Naivety among CD8 cells was defined by CD45RO negativity and positive CCR7 selection, thereby excluding terminally differentiated effector memory CD45RA+ cells. Generated by immunoSEQ multiplex PCR, the TCRdb table keeps only in-frame clones and is missing some. The table includes fewer than 850,000 clones, about 97% detected once. This CDR3 spans 14 amino acids. Trimming took 3 bases from V and 10 from J, leaving 16 bases between them. Germline CDR1 MNHEY, CDR2 SMNVEV (reference sequence).

The rearrangement uses TRBV27 and TRBJ2-1; D is possibly TRBD1 (5 bases). The TCR comes from a man aged 25-40 years in good health. Specimen: naive CD8+ T cells sorted from blood. Written as DNA, the CDR3 is TGTGCCAGCAGTTTGAGCAGGGAAGGGCGCGAGCAGTTCTTC. Translation: CASSLSREGREQFF.